What follows are 19 T cell receptor beta chains derived from one specimen sequenced in a study of blood T cell repertoires in COVID-19. Produced via immunoSEQ multiplex PCR; TCRdb's table is partial and in-frame only. The sample shows roughly 250,000 clones, over 70% of them seen only once. Sequencing input: peripheral blood. All receptors come from a man aged 40-49 years with active or convalescent COVID-19.

The chain joins TRBV30 to TRBJ2-5, with a tentative D call TRBD2 (5 bases). The V and J ends lost 2 bases and 4 bases respectively, with 8 bases between them. Germline loops: CDR1 GTSNPN, CDR2 SVGIG (reference sequence). This CDR3 has 12 amino acids. The CDR3 sequence: CAWSNSGETQYF. The CDR3 coding sequence is TGTGCCTGGAGTAACAGCGGAGAGACCCAGTACTTC.

This chain links TRBV9 with TRBJ1-5, with 7 bases that match TRBD1. Germline CDR1 and CDR2: SGDLS and YYNGEE. The CDR3 loop spans 15 amino acids. Losses at the gene ends were 3 bases for V and 0 bases for J; bases not matched to a gene: 3. The CDR3 nucleotides are TGTGCCAGCAGCGACGACAGGGATAGCAATCAGCCCCAGCATTTT. It encodes CASSDDRDSNQPQHF. Variable domain in full (rest from reference TRBV9 and TRBJ1-5): DSGVTQTPKHLITATGQRVTLRCSPRSGDLSVYWYQQSLDQGLQFLIQYYNGEERAKGNILERFSAQQFPDLHSELNLSSLELGDSALYFCASSDDRDSNQPQHFGDGTRLSIL.

The DNA for the CDR3 is TGCGCCAGCAGTGCGACAGGGAATAGCAATCAGCCCCAGCATTTT. Protein product: CASSATGNSNQPQHF. The J gene is TRBJ1-5, the V gene TRBV5-1; 7 bases map to TRBD1. Germline-derived CDR1 and CDR2 are SGHRS and YFSETQ. CDR3 size: 15 residues. V was pared by 5 bases and J by 0 bases, with 5 bases of the junction left unmatched.

V and J are TRBV7-9 and TRBJ2-2, with 7 nucleotides matching TRBD1. The CDR3 is 14 amino acids. V was clipped by 8 bases and J by 1 base; unmatched bases: 4. Germline CDR1 SEHNR, CDR2 FQNEAQ (reference sequence). The CDR3 DNA follows: TGTGCCAGCGTAAGACAGGGGAACACCGGGGAGCTGTTTTTT. Translated: CASVRQGNTGELFF.

The V gene is TRBV28, the J gene TRBJ2-5; D is perhaps TRBD1 (6 bases). The CDR3 spans 15 residues. The germline V gene has CDR1 MDHEN and CDR2 SYDVKM. Between the trimmed V and J ends, which lost 4 bases and 5 bases, there was a span of 17 bases. The CDR3 DNA is TGTGCCAGCAGTTCTGCCGGGACAACTAGGGAGACCCAGTACTTC. This translates into CASSSAGTTRETQYF.

This clone was counted once. The DNA for the CDR3 is TGTGCCAGCACCGACTGTGAAGCTTTCTTT. This codes for CASTDCEAFF. This chain links TRBV12-1 with TRBJ1-1. TRBV12-1 is listed as a pseudogene. CDR3 length: 10 amino acids.

In this sample, this clone turned up once. The chain has TRBV3-1 (or the pseudogene TRBV3-2) and TRBJ1-4; 7 nucleotides match TRBD1. The CDR3 is made up of 16 amino acids. Losses at the gene ends were 1 base for V and 8 bases for J; bases not matched to a gene: 10. Germline-derived CDR1 and CDR2 are LGHDT and YNNKEL (reference sequence). The CDR3 sequence: CASSQAGGRGMEKLFF. The CDR3 DNA reads as TGTGCCAGCAGCCAAGCCGGGGGCAGGGGGATGGAAAAACTGTTTTTT.

The chain joins TRBV30 to TRBJ1-1; possibly TRBD1 for D (6 bases). The ends were cut back, 0 bases at V and 5 bases at J, with 10 bases in the middle. The CDR3 has 13 amino acids. The germline V gene encodes CDR1 GTSNPN and CDR2 SVGIG (reference sequence). The CDR3 nucleotides read TGTGCCTGGAGTGTGGACAGCTCTACTGAAGCTTTCTTT. It translates to CAWSVDSSTEAFF.

V usage is TRBV18 and J usage is TRBJ1-1, with D tentatively TRBD1 (5 bases). Germline CDR1 and CDR2: KGHSH and LQKENI. V lost 3 bases to trimming and J lost 0 bases, with 8 bases between them. The CDR3 has 14 residues. The CDR3 protein is CASSPDTMNTEAFF. CDR3 in DNA: TGTGCCAGCTCACCGGACACAATGAACACTGAAGCTTTCTTT.

The chain combines TRBV29-1 with TRBJ1-2; 9 bases line up with TRBD1. The CDR3 runs to 11 residues. J was trimmed by 7 bases and V by 7 bases; bases with no gene match: 4. Germline assignment: CDR1 SQVTM and CDR2 ANQGSEA. The CDR3 nucleotides read TGCAGCGGGGGACAGGGTGGTGGCTACACCTTC. Encoded protein: CSGGQGGGYTF.

J is TRBJ1-2 and V is TRBV19; TRBD1 agrees at 7 bases. CDR1 is LNHDA, CDR2 SQIVND, per germline (reference sequence). J was trimmed by 4 bases and V by 5 bases; bases with no gene match: 10. The CDR3 extends over 15 amino acids. The CDR3 DNA sequence: TGTGCCAGTAGTCCTCCTCGGACAGGAGCCTATGGCTACACCTTC. Amino acid sequence: CASSPPRTGAYGYTF.

The CDR3 region has the DNA TGTGCCAGCAGCCTTATGACAGGGGACAATTCACCCCTCCACTTT. Residues: CASSLMTGDNSPLHF. The gene calls are TRBV5-6 and TRBJ1-6, with 8 bases that match TRBD1. Germline CDR1 SGHDT, CDR2 YYEEEE. The CDR3 totals 15 residues. V gave up 4 bases and J gave up 7 bases; unmatched junction bases: 7.

A single count supports this clone. CDR3 amino acids: CATSPDMGSYNEQFF. In DNA, the CDR3 is TGTGCCACCAGCCCGGACATGGGGTCCTACAATGAGCAGTTCTTC. The chain recombines TRBV24-1 with TRBJ2-1; D may be TRBD1 (5 bases). This CDR3 has 15 residues. The V gene's germline CDR1 is KGHDR and CDR2 SFDVKD. Trimming left V 7 bases short and J 1 base short, with 13 bases between.

This clone was detected once. This chain links TRBV5-1 with TRBJ1-1; D is perhaps TRBD1 (6 bases). Trimming cost V 7 bases and J 3 bases, with 19 bases left between them. Germline V gene lookup returns CDR1 SGHRS and CDR2 YFSETQ. The CDR3 extends over 15 amino acids. For the CDR3, the DNA is TGCGCCAGCGAACTTTCGGGGGGCGGGGACACTGAAGCTTTCTTT. This translates into CASELSGGGDTEAFF.

The chain recombines TRBV29-1 with TRBJ1-1, with D possibly being TRBD1 (6 bases). The CDR3 length is 13 residues. The V end lost 5 bases, the J end lost 3 bases, and 13 bases lay between the germline ends. Germline V gene lookup returns CDR1 SQVTM and CDR2 ANQGSEA. The CDR3 here is CSVRGGMDTEAFF. The CDR3 DNA reads as TGCAGCGTTCGAGGGGGTATGGACACTGAAGCTTTCTTT.

The sample holds one count of this clone. The V and J genes are TRBV28 and TRBJ2-7; TRBD2 matches 7 bases. Trimming cost V 4 bases and J 0 bases; bases outside gene matches: 3. This CDR3 region has 14 residues. Germline V lookup: CDR1 MDHEN, CDR2 SYDVKM. This CDR3 reads CASSSGTISYEQYF. As DNA, the CDR3 is TGTGCCAGCAGTTCGGGGACTATCTCCTACGAGCAGTACTTC.

This chain joins TRBV10-2 and TRBJ1-6; the D gene is possibly TRBD1 (6 bases). The V gene's germline CDR1 is WSHSY and CDR2 SAAADI. The CDR3 consists of 14 residues. The V end was cut by 4 bases, the J end by 8 bases, with 12 bases between. CDR3 protein: CASSAGQSYSPLHF. The CDR3 DNA follows: TGCGCCAGCAGTGCAGGACAGTCTTATTCACCCCTCCACTTT.

This clone has just one count. The rearrangement joins TRBV11-3 to TRBJ2-3, with D unresolved. CDR1 and CDR2 (germline): SGHNT, YENEEA. Trimming removed 1 base from V and 6 bases from J, with 8 bases in between. The CDR3 extends over 13 amino acids. Here the CDR3 DNA reads TGTGCCAGCAGCTTAGGTTTTCGGGATACGCAGTATTTT. This sequence encodes CASSLGFRDTQYF. Drawing the rest from reference TRBV11-3 and TRBJ2-3, the complete variable domain is EAGVVQSPRYKIIEKKQPVAFWCNPISGHNTLYWYLQNLGQGPELLIRYENEEAVDDSQLPKDRFSAERLKGVDSTLKIQPAELGDSAVYLCASSLGFRDTQYFGPGTRLTVL.

This clone occurred a few times. The chain has TRBV15 and TRBJ1-1, with D perhaps TRBD1 (5 bases). Germline lookup yields CDR1 LNHNV and CDR2 YYDKDF (reference sequence). The length of the CDR3 is 13 residues. The V gene lost 1 base and the J gene lost 6 bases, with 9 bases spanning the gap. CDR3 sequence reads: CATSRGTPPEAFF. Written as DNA, the CDR3 is TGTGCCACCAGCAGAGGGACACCCCCTGAAGCTTTCTTT.